The clone carrying this T cell receptor (beta chain) has only one observation. What it binds is unknown. Per germline, CDR1 MNHNS and CDR2 SASEGT. J lost 3 bases, V lost 2 bases, and 4 bases had no gene match. This CDR3 contains 14 residues. These data come from a study of cytomegalovirus exposure and HLA in healthy donors. This PCR relied on a set of 60 Vbeta primers and 13 Jbeta primers. TCRdb keeps only in-frame clones here, not all; method: immunoSEQ multiplex PCR. The profile shows about 160,000 clones, roughly four fifths of them singletons. Regarding the study as a whole: A later analysis reportedly found that, within productive TCRs, an Asian-associated ancestry cluster had fewer N-insertions than the mean observed across the approximately 700 donors. The study recorded about 160 TCR beta chains that were cytomegalovirus-associated. As was reported, the HLA-A and HLA-B alleles of most subjects were accurately predicted from TCR beta sequences. Most TCR sequences showed up rarely, but some public TCRs showed up in many donors.

The source of this sequence is a woman in her forties in good health and CMV-seronegative. Material for sequencing was PBMCs. The chain has TRBV6-1 and TRBJ2-7; 7 positions match TRBD1. CDR3 nucleotides: TGTGCCAGCAGTGAATCGGCAGGGGGCTACGAGCAGTACTTC. Its protein product is CASSESAGGYEQYF.